This TCR beta chain stems from a study of shared clonotypes between healthy human individuals. Findings and caveats of the study: Naive subsets typically showed greater estimated richness than memory subsets. Non-shared clonotypes had lower generation probabilities than those shared by all four donors.

Sequencing was performed with immunoSEQ multiplex PCR; in TCRdb, only in-frame clones are kept and a portion is missing. Here the sample spans approximately 1.5 million clones, approximately 98% being singletons. About this clone itself: Its target is unknown.

The CDR3 is 18 amino acids. Germline V CDR1 and CDR2: SGHRS, YFSETQ. V dropped 1 base and J dropped 5; count of bases not matched to a gene: 14. The chain employs TRBV5-1 and TRBJ2-5, with TRBD2 matching 10 bases. Material: naive CD4+ T cells sorted from blood. Stated subset: CD45RA+ positively selected. The sequence derives from a man aged 25 to 40 in good health. DNA of the CDR3: TGCGCCAGCAGCTTGCTCTTACAGGGTGCAGCGGGAGGGGAGACCCAGTACTTC. Encoded protein: CASSLLLQGAAGGETQYF. The full variable domain, in which reference TRBV5-1 and TRBJ2-5 provide the parts outside the CDR3, is KAGVTQTPRYLIKTRGQQVTLSCSPISGHRSVSWYQQTPGQGLQFLFEYFSETQRNKGNFPGRFSGRQFSNSRSEMNVSTLELGDSALYLCASSLLLQGAAGGETQYFGPGTRLLVL.